The T cell receptor beta chain described here comes from a study of cytomegalovirus exposure and HLA in healthy donors (dated by TCRdb to about 2017). Some background on the complete study: According to an earlier analysis of several hundred of the donors, 150 million to 200 million T cells yielded over 90 million unique TCR beta sequences and more than 250 Gb of sequence data. A handful of DR-DQ haplotypes were handled as single units for association and clustering because linkage in the cohort was strong. About 280 gigabases of sequencing data and approximately 92 million unique TCR sequences made up an early release that covered approximately 620 HLA-typed donors. Of the approximately 370 genotyped donors, 80% to 90% were placed in the genetic ancestry cluster associated with self-reported Caucasian donors. The later analysis used no new phenotypic data to find candidate immune exposures, relying instead on TCR beta sequences and their occurrence across donors. The study combined high-throughput TCR immunosequencing, statistical association of individual TCRs with disease status, and machine learning to predict cytomegalovirus infection status. In a later genetic analysis, genome-wide SNP genotypes for about 55% of the roughly 700 donors were used, and that subset was treated as a discovery cohort. The aim of the study was to test whether cataloging public T cell receptors could identify signatures of past pathogen exposure. Alongside the repertoire data, information on donor age, sex, ethnicity and CMV serostatus was compiled. All discovery cohort repertoires had been generated using a single sequencing platform. The T cell repertoires of around 730 subjects were profiled by immunosequencing and related to cytomegalovirus serostatus. In addition to the first cohort of approximately 650 subjects, a separate validation cohort of 120 different subjects was used. Typing coverage varied by locus: roughly 629-640 donors for A, B, C, DRB1 and DQB1; approximately 520 for DQA1; about 600 for DPA1; under 490 for DPB1. Class I and class II HLA loci were covered by the typing at four-digit resolution. Across about 370 genotyped donors of the cohort, an average of roughly 250,000 unique TCR beta nucleotide sequences per donor were sequenced, and roughly 18% of those sequences were non-productive. An earlier analysis of some 500 of the donors applied high-throughput TCR beta sequencing to assess whether each TCR beta V gene segment acted as functional or pseudogenic. A later analysis re-analyzed previously published TCR beta repertoires from 660 or so donors and added high-resolution HLA genotyping to study TCR occurrence patterns. Here is what the overall study found, with its caveats: The earlier analysis of some 540 of the donors excluded seventeen rarely observed V segments, including chromosome 9 orphons, because counts were too low. When HLA alleles, especially DR and DQ, strongly co-occurred, attributing TCR associations to individual alleles was difficult. The classifier was reported to diagnose cytomegalovirus status with high specificity and sensitivity in both the original cohort and the validation cohort. The only immune exposure information available for the cohort was CMV serostatus. In a later analysis, the rate of TCR association differed among HLA loci, with DRB1 alleles having the most associated TCRs and HLA-C alleles having the fewest. Linkage disequilibrium might explain the correlated functional status among segregating V segments, but an unknown experimental factor could not be ruled out. The 87-base-pair reads could not distinguish some IMGT-functional V segments, including TRBV6-2 and TRBV6-3, so those segments were excluded. The authors suggested that the approach could potentially be extended to other disease states and immunological phenotypes. The presence/absence analyses assumed that sequencing depth was roughly uniform across donors, and that assumption may not be true. In a later analysis, HLA-associated TCR beta chains showed more clonal expansion and lower generation probabilities than non-associated chains that were equally common. A later genetic analysis reported fewer N-insertions in productive TCRs among donors in an Asian-associated ancestry cluster than the roughly 640-donor mean. According to a later analysis, parvovirus B19, influenza, CMV and Epstein-Barr virus appeared linked to several top co-occurrence clusters. Because some donors lacked HLA typing at each locus, the association tests relied only on the typed subset. A group of highly shared sequence variants was considered likely to be a technical artifact of the sequencing pipeline. In vitro tests confirmed that a few of the cytomegalovirus-associated TCR beta chains recognize cytomegalovirus antigens. A later analysis associated approximately 17,000 TCR beta sequences with specific HLA alleles at a false discovery rate of 0.05. In this cohort, only TCR beta chains were sequenced, and detectable features were limited by the absence of alpha or paired-chain data. In an earlier analysis of approximately 590 of the donors, most TCR beta V segments appeared in productive rearrangements about 87% or about 30% of the time, broadly matching IMGT annotations. A further reported finding was that TCR beta sequences accurately predicted the HLA-A and HLA-B alleles for most subjects in the first cohort. A total of about 180 TCR beta chains were listed by the study as associated with cytomegalovirus. A later genetic analysis associated a missense DCLRE1C variant with V-gene and J-gene trimming of TCR beta chains, and an independent cohort replicated the association. Across donors, most TCR sequences were observed very rarely, whereas some public TCRs were present in many individuals. According to a later analysis, most CMV-associated TCR beta chains appeared to be HLA-restricted, and the HLA associations seemed to be driven largely by CMV exposure.

In total, about 650 healthy bone marrow donors made up the cohort. All cohort members were sampled while nominally healthy, although unrecorded immune exposures were likely present. The donor tested CMV seropositive and was one of the 289 seropositive cohort members. Each donor provided a peripheral blood sample, and peripheral blood mononuclear cells were used for TCR beta sequencing. The Qiagen DNeasy Blood Extraction Kit was used to extract genomic DNA from the blood cell samples. V gives up 2 bases and J gives up 2 bases, and the segment between their germline ends measures 9 bases. Looking up the germline V gene yields CDR1 MGHRA and CDR2 YSYEKL. The CDR3 has 14 amino acids, counting the end cysteine and phenylalanine. Only the CDR3 DNA stays, 42 bases, in frame from base 1. Remarks on this clone: Its antigen has not been determined. One base away there is no much larger clone; base qualities are not given.

Library construction relied on the immunoSEQ multiplex PCR assay. For the multiplex PCR, a mixture combining 60 forward primers for TCR Vbeta segments and 13 reverse primers for TCR Jbeta segments was used. A multiplex PCR assay on genomic DNA amplified the CDR3 region of rearranged TCR beta genes. The Illumina HiSeq System was used to sequence the amplified TCR beta libraries as 87-base-pair reads. The paper's processing steps were these. A later analysis tallied about 77 million unique TCR beta chains across the 700 or so repertoires, and approximately 12 million of those chains were shared by two or more donors. Raw reads were error-corrected and collapsed into unique sequences by a nearest-neighbor algorithm in which closely related sequences were merged to remove PCR and sequencing errors. To assign V, D and J gene segments, CDR3 sequences were aligned to IMGT reference sequences. For a sequence to be retained, a match of at least six nucleotides was required to both a V gene segment and a J gene segment. A rearrangement was called productive if the CDR3 had no stop codons and remained in frame with V and J, and every other rearrangement was called non-productive. CDR3 was defined by IMGT convention, running from the second conserved V-encoded cysteine to the conserved J-encoded phenylalanine. In an earlier analysis of around 640 of the donors, sequences lacking an unambiguous match to a single V gene segment were excluded. In an earlier analysis of several hundred of the donors, V segments were called functional above 56.7% productive rearrangements and were called segregating when the between-donor standard deviation exceeded 5%. A statistical classification framework was developed to diagnose cytomegalovirus status using the catalog of TCR beta chain sequences. V and J gene assignment, in a later analysis, came from comparing TCR nucleotide sequences with IMGT/GENE-DB human TR gene sequences. Using the TCRdist pipeline, a later analysis assigned CDR3 sequences along with most-parsimonious VDJ recombination scenarios. In a later analysis, each TCR beta chain was defined by its CDR3 amino acid sequence together with its V-gene family, and reads without a unique V-gene family were excluded. To address suspected cross-contamination and a sequencing artifact, a later analysis removed a few hundred highly shared, low-generation-probability nucleotide sequences. A later analysis calculated a clonal expansion index for each public chain from normalized within-repertoire ranks of inferred template counts. Generation probabilities in a later analysis came from a VDJ recombination model fitted to out-of-frame rearrangements, and those results were checked against IGoR. In a later analysis, hypergeometric tests were used to score TCR-TCR, TCR-HLA and TCR-CMV co-occurrence, with a repertoire-size bias correction applied to TCR pairs. To estimate false discovery rates, a later analysis permuted the HLA or CMV assignments 20 times. In a later analysis, co-occurring TCRs were grouped with DBSCAN, and TCRdist sequence similarity was added when clustering was performed within HLA-allele-positive subsets. For co-occurrence clustering, repertoires with fewer than 30,000 or more than 120,000 public chains were excluded, along with a handful of repertoires with anomalous nucleotide sharing. The table comes from immuneACCESS by way of TCRdb, which keeps in-frame sequences with V and J called. Part of the clones is missing from these tables; in studies checked, under half for an unresolved V gene and the rest for unknown reasons. Clonal size and the V and J genes are those of that table, whereas D and trimming came from the DNA. The sample records tens of thousands of clones, around 72% of which are singletons. The leading ten clones occupy about 20% of the sample.

In this chain, TRBV4-1 is recombined with TRBJ2-5; too little of a D gene remains to name it. The sequence was collected from a woman aged 50 to 60 in good health and CMV-seropositive. Specimen: PBMCs. The CDR3 has the sequence CASSQTGQQETQYF. The bases read TGCGCCAGCAGCCAAACGGGTCAGCAAGAGACCCAGTACTTC.